This entry describes one T cell receptor beta chain. Its antigen is still unknown. This record belongs to a study of T cells after posttransplantation cyclophosphamide. This CDR3 spans 16 amino acids. The V gene's germline CDR1 is SGHNT and CDR2 YYREEE (reference sequence). Trimming cost V 0 bases and J 8 bases, with 15 bases left between them. Sequencing used immunoSEQ multiplex PCR; TCRdb keeps in-frame clones, though not all of them. The sample consists of 9,000 to 13,000 clones, 70% to 90% of them appearing once. Cyclophosphamide on days +3 and +4 followed busulfan-fludarabine conditioning and a marrow graft. Study observations and caveats: Later post-transplant blood repertoires were often dominated by donor CD8+ memory clones. Skin or GI-infiltrating T cells shared few TRB sequences with blood. Recipient CMV seropositivity and CMV reactivation strongly tracked TRB clonality.

The rearrangement joins TRBV5-4 to TRBJ1-6, with D possibly TRBD1 on 6 matching bases. The sequence was collected from a female patient in her forties or fifties who received an allogeneic stem cell transplant from a related donor, was CMV-positive, and had no GVHD. Some T cells here may be from the graft donor. The source material was PBMCs, sampled after allogeneic stem cell transplant with posttransplant cyclophosphamide. CDR3 protein: CASSLAPGVRDSPLHF. In DNA, the CDR3 is TGTGCCAGCAGCTTGGCTCCAGGGGTAAGGGATTCACCCCTCCACTTT.